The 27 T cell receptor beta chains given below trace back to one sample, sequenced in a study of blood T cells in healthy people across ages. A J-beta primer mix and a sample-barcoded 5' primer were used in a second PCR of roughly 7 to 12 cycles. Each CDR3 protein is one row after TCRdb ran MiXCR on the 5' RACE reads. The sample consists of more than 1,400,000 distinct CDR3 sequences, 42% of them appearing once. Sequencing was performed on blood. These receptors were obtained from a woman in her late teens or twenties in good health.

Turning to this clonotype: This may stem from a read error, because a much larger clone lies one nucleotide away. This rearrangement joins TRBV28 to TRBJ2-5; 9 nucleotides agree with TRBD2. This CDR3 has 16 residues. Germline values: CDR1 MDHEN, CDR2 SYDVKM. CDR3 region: CANSSRLADIKETQYF. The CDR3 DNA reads TGTGCCAACAGTTCAAGACTAGCGGACATTAAAGAGACCCAGTACTTC.

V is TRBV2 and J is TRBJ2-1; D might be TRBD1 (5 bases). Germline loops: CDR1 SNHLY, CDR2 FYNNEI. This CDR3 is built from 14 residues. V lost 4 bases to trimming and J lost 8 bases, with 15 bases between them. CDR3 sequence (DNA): TGTGCCAGCAGTGCGGGCAGGGCATTAGATGAGCAGTTCTTC. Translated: CASSAGRALDEQFF.

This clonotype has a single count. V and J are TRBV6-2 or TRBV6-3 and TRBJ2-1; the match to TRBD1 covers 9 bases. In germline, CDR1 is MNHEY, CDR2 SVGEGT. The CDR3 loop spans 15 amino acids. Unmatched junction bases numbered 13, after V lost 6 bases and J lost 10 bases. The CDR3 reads CASRLPGQGRGEQFF. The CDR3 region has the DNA TGTGCCAGCAGACTACCGGGACAGGGTAGGGGAGAGCAGTTCTTC.

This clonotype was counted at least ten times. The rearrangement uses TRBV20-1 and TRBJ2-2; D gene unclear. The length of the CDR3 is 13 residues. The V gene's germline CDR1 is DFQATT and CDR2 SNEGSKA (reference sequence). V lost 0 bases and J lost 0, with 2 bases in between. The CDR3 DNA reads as TGCAGTGCTAGAGACACGAACACCGGGGAGCTGTTTTTT. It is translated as CSARDTNTGELFF.

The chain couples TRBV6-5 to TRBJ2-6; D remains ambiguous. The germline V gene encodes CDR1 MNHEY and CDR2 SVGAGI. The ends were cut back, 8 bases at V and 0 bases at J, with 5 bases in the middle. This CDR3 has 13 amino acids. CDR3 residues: CASVPSGANVLTF. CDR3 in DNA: TGTGCCAGCGTACCCTCTGGGGCCAACGTCCTGACTTTC.

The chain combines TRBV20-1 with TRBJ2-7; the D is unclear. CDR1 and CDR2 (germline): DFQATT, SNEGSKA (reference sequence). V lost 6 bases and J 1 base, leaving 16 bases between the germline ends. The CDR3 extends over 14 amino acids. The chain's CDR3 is CSACWFLGSYEQYF. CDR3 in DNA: TGCAGTGCCTGCTGGTTTCTCGGTTCCTACGAGCAGTACTTC.

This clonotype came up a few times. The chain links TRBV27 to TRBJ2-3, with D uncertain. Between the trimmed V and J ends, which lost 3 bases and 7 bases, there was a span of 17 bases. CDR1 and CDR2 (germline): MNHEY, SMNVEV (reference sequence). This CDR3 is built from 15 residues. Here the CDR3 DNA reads TGTGCCAGCAGTTTCAATAGTCGATCTTCAAATACGCAGTATTTT. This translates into CASSFNSRSSNTQYF.

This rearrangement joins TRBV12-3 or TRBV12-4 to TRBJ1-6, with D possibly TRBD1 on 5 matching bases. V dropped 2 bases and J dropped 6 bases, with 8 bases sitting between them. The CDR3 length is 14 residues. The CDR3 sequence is CASSLIRGNSPLHF. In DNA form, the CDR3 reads TGTGCCAGCAGTTTAATAAGGGGTAATTCACCCCTCCACTTT.

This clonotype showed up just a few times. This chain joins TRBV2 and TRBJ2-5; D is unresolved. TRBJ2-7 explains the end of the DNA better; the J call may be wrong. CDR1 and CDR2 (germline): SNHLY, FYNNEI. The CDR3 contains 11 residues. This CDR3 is CASSHLHEQYF. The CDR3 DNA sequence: TGTGCCAGCAGTCACTTACACGAGCAGTACTTC.

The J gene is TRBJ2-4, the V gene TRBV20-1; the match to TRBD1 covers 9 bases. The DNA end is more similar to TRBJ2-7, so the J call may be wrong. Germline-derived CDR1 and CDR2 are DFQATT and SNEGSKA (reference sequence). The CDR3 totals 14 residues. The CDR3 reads CSVRNRDRVYEQYF. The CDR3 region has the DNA TGCAGTGTTCGGAACCGGGACAGGGTATACGAGCAGTACTTC.

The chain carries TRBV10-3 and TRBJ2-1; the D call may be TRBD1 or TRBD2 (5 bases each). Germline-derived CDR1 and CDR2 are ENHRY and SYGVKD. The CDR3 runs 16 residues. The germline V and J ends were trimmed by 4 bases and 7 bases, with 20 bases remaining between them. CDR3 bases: TGTGCCATCAGTGGGGCCGGGACGCTATTTGGGAATGAGCAGTTCTTC. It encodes CAISGAGTLFGNEQFF.

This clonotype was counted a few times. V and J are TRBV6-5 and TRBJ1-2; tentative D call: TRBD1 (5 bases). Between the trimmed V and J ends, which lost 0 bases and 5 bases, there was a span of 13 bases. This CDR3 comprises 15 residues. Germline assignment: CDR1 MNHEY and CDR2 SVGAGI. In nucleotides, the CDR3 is TGTGCCAGCAGTTACTCGGGTACAGGCAAATATGGCTACACCTTC. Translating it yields CASSYSGTGKYGYTF.

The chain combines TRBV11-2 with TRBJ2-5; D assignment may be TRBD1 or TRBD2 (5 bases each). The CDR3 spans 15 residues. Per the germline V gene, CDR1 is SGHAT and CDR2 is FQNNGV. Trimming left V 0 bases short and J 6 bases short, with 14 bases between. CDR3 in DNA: TGTGCCAGCAGCTTAGAGGGGGTCCCTCGGCAGACCCAGTACTTC. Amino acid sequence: CASSLEGVPRQTQYF.

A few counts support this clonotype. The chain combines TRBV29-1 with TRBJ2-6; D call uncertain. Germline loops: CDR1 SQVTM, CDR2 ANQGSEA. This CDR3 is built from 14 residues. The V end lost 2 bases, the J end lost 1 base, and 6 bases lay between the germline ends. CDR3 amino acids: CSVETQSGANVLTF. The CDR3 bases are TGCAGCGTTGAAACGCAGTCTGGGGCCAACGTCCTGACTTTC. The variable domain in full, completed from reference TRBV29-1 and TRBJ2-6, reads SAVISQKPSRDICQRGTSLTIQCQVDSQVTMMFWYRQQPGQSLTLIATANQGSEATYESGFVIDKFPISRPNLTFSTLTVSNMSPEDSSIYLCSVETQSGANVLTFGAGSRLTVL.

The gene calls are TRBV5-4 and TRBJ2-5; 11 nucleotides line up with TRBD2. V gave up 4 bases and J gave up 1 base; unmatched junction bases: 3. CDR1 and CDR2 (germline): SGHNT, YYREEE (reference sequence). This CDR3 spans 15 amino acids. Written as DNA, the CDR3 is TGTGCCAGCAGCATGACTAGCGGGGTCCAAGAGACCCAGTACTTC. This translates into CASSMTSGVQETQYF.

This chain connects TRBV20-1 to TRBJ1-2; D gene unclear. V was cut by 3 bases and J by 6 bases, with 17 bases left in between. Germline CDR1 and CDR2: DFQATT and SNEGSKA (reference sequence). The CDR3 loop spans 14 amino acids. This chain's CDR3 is CSARKPGSKDGYTF. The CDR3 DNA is TGCAGTGCTAGGAAACCGGGATCGAAGGATGGCTACACCTTC.

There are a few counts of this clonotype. In DNA form, the CDR3 reads TGTGCCACCTCCGACGCCAGCGGGATCACGCAGTATTTT. As protein: CATSDASGITQYF. The chain combines TRBV24-1 with TRBJ2-3, with 7 bases that match TRBD2. The germline V gene has CDR1 KGHDR and CDR2 SFDVKD. This CDR3 has 13 residues. V trimming: 9 bases; J trimming: 9 bases; junction bases outside the gene matches: 11.

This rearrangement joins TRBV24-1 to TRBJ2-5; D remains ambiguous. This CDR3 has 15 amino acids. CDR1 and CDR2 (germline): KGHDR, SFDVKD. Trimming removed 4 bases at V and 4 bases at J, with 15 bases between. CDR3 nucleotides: TGTGCCACCAGTGACCCCCGGCGGCAGCCAGAGACCCAGTACTTC. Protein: CATSDPRRQPETQYF.

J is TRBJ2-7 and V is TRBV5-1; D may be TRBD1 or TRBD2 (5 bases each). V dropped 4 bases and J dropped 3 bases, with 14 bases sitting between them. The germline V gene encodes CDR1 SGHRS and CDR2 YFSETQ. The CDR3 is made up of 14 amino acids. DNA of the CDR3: TGCGCCAGCAGCGTGGACTGGGGGAACTACGAGCAGTACTTC. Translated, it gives CASSVDWGNYEQYF.

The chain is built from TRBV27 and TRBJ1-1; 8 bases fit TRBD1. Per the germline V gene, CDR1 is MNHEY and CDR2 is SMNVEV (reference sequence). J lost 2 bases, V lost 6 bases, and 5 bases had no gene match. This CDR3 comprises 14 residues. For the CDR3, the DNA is TGTGCCAGCAGGACAGGGGCTCTCAACACTGAAGCTTTCTTT. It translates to CASRTGALNTEAFF.

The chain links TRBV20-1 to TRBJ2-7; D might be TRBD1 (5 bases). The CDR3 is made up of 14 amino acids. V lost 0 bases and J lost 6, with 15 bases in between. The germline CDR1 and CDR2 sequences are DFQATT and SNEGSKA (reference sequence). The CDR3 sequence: CSARDLTAGVEQYF. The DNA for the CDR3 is TGCAGTGCTAGAGATCTGACAGCCGGAGTCGAGCAGTACTTC.

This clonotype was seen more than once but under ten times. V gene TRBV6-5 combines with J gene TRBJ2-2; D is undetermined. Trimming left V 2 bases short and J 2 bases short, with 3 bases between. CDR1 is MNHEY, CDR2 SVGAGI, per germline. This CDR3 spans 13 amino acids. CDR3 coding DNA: TGTGCCAGCAGTTACCCTAACACCGGGGAGCTGTTTTTT. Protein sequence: CASSYPNTGELFF.

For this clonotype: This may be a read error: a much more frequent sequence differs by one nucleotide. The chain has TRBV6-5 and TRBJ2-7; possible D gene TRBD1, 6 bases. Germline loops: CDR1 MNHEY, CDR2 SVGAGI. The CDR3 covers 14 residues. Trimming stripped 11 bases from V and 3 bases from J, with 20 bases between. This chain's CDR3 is CAGSPDSRNYEQYF. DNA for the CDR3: TGTGCCGGCTCCCCGGACAGTCGAAACTACGAGCAGTACTTC.

This CDR3 reads CASNLRDRGPEAFF. DNA for the CDR3: TGTGCCAGCAACCTTCGTGACAGGGGGCCTGAAGCTTTCTTT. The chain employs TRBV12-3 or TRBV12-4 and TRBJ1-1; 10 bases align to TRBD1. The CDR3 runs to 14 residues. Trimming removed 7 bases from V and 6 bases from J; junction bases left unmatched: 8.

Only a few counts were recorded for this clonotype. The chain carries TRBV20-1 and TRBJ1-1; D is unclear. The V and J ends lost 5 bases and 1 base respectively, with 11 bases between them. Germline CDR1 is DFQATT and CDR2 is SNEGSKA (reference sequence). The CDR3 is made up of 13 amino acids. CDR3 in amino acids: CSARPTTNTEAFF. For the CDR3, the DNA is TGCAGTGCTCGGCCGACCACGAACACTGAAGCTTTCTTT.

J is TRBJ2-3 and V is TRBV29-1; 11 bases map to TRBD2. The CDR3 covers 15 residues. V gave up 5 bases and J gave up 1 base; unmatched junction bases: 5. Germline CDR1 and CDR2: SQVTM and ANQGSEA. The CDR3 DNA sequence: TGCAGCGTTTCCGGGACTAGCGGACGCACAGATACGCAGTATTTT. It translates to CSVSGTSGRTDTQYF.

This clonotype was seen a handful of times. The CDR3 here is CASSLLGTNLYEQYF. The CDR3 region has the DNA TGTGCCAGCAGCCTCCTCGGGACGAATCTTTACGAGCAGTACTTC. This chain connects TRBV6-5 to TRBJ2-7; D could derive from TRBD1 or TRBD2 (5 bases each). CDR1 MNHEY and CDR2 SVGAGI come from the germline V gene. Trimming removed 6 bases at V and 4 bases at J, with 19 bases between. The CDR3 has 15 residues.